Here is one TCR beta chain with its context. This sample is drawn from a study of blood T cell repertoires in COVID-19. Residents of about two dozen US areas, aged roughly 18 to 89 years, made up the participants. Membership in each cohort depended on participant-reported clinical history. Sequencing was performed with immunoSEQ multiplex PCR; in TCRdb, only in-frame clones are kept and a portion is missing. The table shows about 400,000 clones, with around 87% occurring only once. Germline V gene sequence: CDR1 SGHTA, CDR2 FQGNSA. Germline trimming cut 1 base from V and 3 bases from J; bases unmatched to any gene: 2. The CDR3 sequence is 14 residues long.

The chain recombines TRBV7-2 with TRBJ1-1; 7 bases align to TRBD1. This TCR came from a woman under 40 with acute COVID-19. Sequencing used PBMCs or T cells enriched from blood (not recorded which). CDR3 DNA sequence: TGTGCCAGCAGCTTAGGACAGGGAGACACTGAAGCTTTCTTT. Residues: CASSLGQGDTEAFF.